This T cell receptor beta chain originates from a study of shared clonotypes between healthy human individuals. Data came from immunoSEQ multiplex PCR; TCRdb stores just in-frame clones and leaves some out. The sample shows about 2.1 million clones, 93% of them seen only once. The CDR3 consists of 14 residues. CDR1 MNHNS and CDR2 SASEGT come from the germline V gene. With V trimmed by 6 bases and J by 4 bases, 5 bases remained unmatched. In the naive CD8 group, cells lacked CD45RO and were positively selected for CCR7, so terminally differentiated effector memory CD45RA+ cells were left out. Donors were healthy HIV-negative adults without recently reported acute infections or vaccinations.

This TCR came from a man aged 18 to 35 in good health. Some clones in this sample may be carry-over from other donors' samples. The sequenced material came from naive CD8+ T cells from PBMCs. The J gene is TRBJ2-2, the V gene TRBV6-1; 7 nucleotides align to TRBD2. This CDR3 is CASRDRTSTGELFF. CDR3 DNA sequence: TGTGCCAGCAGGGATAGGACTAGCACCGGGGAGCTGTTTTTT.